Given below is one T cell receptor (beta chain) in context. V dropped 7 bases and J dropped 3 bases, with 11 bases sitting between them. The CDR3 extends over 13 amino acids. Per germline, CDR1 MDHEN and CDR2 SYDVKM. This record comes from a study of shared clonotypes between healthy human individuals. About the study: Each donor's CD8 memory used one plate, CD8 naive two, each CD4 subset three.

This table comes from immunoSEQ multiplex PCR, and its TCRdb copy is limited to in-frame clones, with some not included. This sample carries some 2,500,000 clones, approximately 93% of them seen once, and the ten largest clones take approximately 0.37%. This chain connects TRBV28 to TRBJ2-3, with a weak D call TRBD1 (5 bases). The specimen was naive CD4+ T cells from PBMCs. Subset given: CD45RA+ positively selected. This TCR was recovered from a man younger than 35 in good health. Some clones in this sample may be carry-over from other donors' samples. CDR3 nucleotides: TGTGCCAGCAATCCGCAGGGAACAGATACGCAGTATTTT. Its protein is CASNPQGTDTQYF.